This TCR beta chain was recorded in a study of monozygotic twins with cystic fibrosis. The CDR3 runs 13 residues. Trimming cost V 10 bases and J 0 bases, with 13 bases left between them. The germline V gene encodes CDR1 ENHRY and CDR2 SYGVKD. To note about this clone: Its antigen is still unknown.

Points from the study as a whole: No link emerged between shared CDR3 counts and age, concordance or severity.

Measured with immunoSEQ multiplex PCR; TCRdb has only the in-frame clones, and not every one. The table shows just under 20,000 clones, with 91% occurring only once. The sequenced sample consisted of blood. This clonotype originated in a girl aged 2 to 9 with cystic fibrosis. The gene calls are TRBV10-3 and TRBJ2-7, with a weak D call TRBD2 (5 bases). This CDR3 is CATAGRSSYEQYF. The CDR3 nucleotides read TGTGCCACGGCGGGCAGGAGCTCCTACGAGCAGTACTTC.